This T cell receptor beta chain stems from a study of T cells in women clearing cervical HPV infection. A word on this clone: The missing CDR3 end, 3 residues past where the read stops, is filled in from the germline J gene.

CDR1 is SNHLY and CDR2 is FYNNEI in the germline V gene. The CDR3 consists of 12 residues. Trimming cost V 7 bases and J 6 bases, with 12 bases left between them. Profiling relied on immunoSEQ multiplex PCR, and the TCRdb table lists in-frame clones only, not all of them. The sample totals under 50,000 clones. The sequence was obtained from a woman between 18 and 70 years old with a cervical HPV16 infection that either progressed to CIN3+ or cleared (not recorded which). The source material was blood buffy coat. The chain has TRBV2 and TRBJ1-1, with D perhaps TRBD1 (5 bases). The CDR3 sequence: CASIEPGSEAFF. The part of the CDR3 DNA that was read is TGTGCCAGCATTGAGCCAGGGTCTGAA.